The entry below describes one TCR beta chain. What it recognizes is unknown. The sample belongs to a study of cytomegalovirus exposure and HLA in healthy donors. Across the whole study: Of the donors genotyped, several hundred in all, 80% to 85% fell in the Caucasian-associated ancestry cluster.

The length of the CDR3 is 15 residues. V shed 5 bases and J 7 bases; nucleotides not matched to a gene: 6. The germline gives CDR1 MNHEY, CDR2 SVGAGI. PCR used 60 Vbeta primers and 13 Jbeta primers. Profiling relied on immunoSEQ multiplex PCR, and the TCRdb table lists in-frame clones only, not all of them. The sample includes over 110,000 clones, about 80% seen only once; the top ten take 2% to 2.5%. Study results and limitations: Analyzed later, most CMV-associated TCR beta chains appeared HLA-restricted. The classifier was said to identify cytomegalovirus status with high specificity and sensitivity. The listing of 150 to 200 TCR beta chains classed them as cytomegalovirus-associated.

Sequenced: PBMCs. This TCR was sampled from a woman between 18 and 29 years old in good health and CMV-seropositive. J is TRBJ1-6 and V is TRBV6-5, with 9 nucleotides matching TRBD1. CDR3 sequence reads: CASSGSGQGNSPLHF. The DNA of the CDR3 is TGTGCCAGCAGTGGATCGGGACAGGGAAATTCACCCCTCCACTTT.